This T cell receptor beta chain is drawn from a study of cytomegalovirus exposure and HLA in healthy donors. The CDR3 covers 15 residues. Between the trimmed V and J ends, which lost 4 bases and 5 bases, there was a span of 15 bases. Germline CDR1 LNHDA, CDR2 SQIVND (reference sequence). The PCR had 60 Vbeta and 13 Jbeta primers. Data came from immunoSEQ multiplex PCR; TCRdb stores just in-frame clones and leaves some out. The sample records under 200,000 clones, approximately 81% being singletons. The J gene is TRBJ1-5, the V gene TRBV19, with D possibly being TRBD1 (5 bases). The sequenced material came from PBMCs. This receptor was obtained from a male donor in good health and CMV-seronegative. CDR3 in amino acids: CASSTPPRVHQPQHF. The CDR3 DNA sequence: TGTGCCAGTAGTACCCCACCCAGGGTTCATCAGCCCCAGCATTTT.